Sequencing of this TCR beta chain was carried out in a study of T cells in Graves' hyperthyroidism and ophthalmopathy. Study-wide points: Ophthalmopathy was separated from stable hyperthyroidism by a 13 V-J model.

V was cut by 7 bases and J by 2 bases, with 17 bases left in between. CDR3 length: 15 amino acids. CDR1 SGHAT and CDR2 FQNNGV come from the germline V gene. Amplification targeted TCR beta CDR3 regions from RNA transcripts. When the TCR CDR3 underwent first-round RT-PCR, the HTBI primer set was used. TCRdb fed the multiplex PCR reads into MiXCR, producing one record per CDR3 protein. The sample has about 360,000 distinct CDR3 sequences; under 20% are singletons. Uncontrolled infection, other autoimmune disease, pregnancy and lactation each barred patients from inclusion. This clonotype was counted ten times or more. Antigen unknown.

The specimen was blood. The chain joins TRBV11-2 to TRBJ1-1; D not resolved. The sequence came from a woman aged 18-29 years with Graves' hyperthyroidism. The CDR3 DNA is TGTGCCAGCAACGGGTGGCAGACCTATAACACTGAAGCTTTCTTT. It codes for CASNGWQTYNTEAFF.